What follows is one TCR beta chain and its context. The data were obtained in a study of T cell repertoires in cytomegalovirus infection. CDR1 and CDR2 from the germline V gene are DFQATT and SNEGSKA (reference sequence). The CDR3 has 11 amino acids. V was pared by 1 base and J by 7 bases, with 5 bases between. MiXCR was run by TCRdb on the reads, yielding one entry per CDR3 protein. The data contain 490,000 or so distinct CDR3 sequences, around 11% of them seen just once; the ten biggest clones take up more than 8.5%. This clonotype was sampled from a human donor in good health (CMV status not recorded). Some clones in this sample may be carry-over from other donors' samples. The specimen was PBMCs. The chain links TRBV20-1 to TRBJ1-3; no clear D gene. The CDR3 spells CSARGRNTIYF. CDR3 coding DNA: TGCAGTGCTAGAGGGAGGAACACCATATATTTT.